A selection of T cell receptor beta chains follows, all from one sample in a study of HIV-infected patients and healthy controls. TCRdb ran MiXCR on the 5' RACE reads and lists one entry per CDR3 protein. This table holds some 70,000 distinct CDR3 sequences, about 19% found once. Sequenced sample: CD4+ T cells from blood. Receptor source: a human donor in good health. The CDR3 runs from the conserved cysteine through the conserved F or W. A D gene is named only where the DNA matches it firmly. Clone size, where shown, is once, few, many, or a class for clones that have expanded.

D	V	size	J	DNA	CDR3
NA	TRBV5-6	NA	TRBJ1-6	TGTGCCAGCAGCTTGGTCGGAGATAATTCACCCCTCCACTTT	CASSLVGDNSPLHF
TRBD2	TRBV3-1	NA	TRBJ2-3	TGTGCCAGCAGGGCTAGCGGGAGGGCGGCAGATACGCAGTATTTT	CASRASGRAADTQYF
NA	TRBV12-3/TRBV12-4	many	TRBJ2-4	TGTGCCAGCAGTAGGGAGACAGTTGACCGAAACATTCAGTACTTC	CASSRETVDRNIQYF
NA	TRBV10-2	many	TRBJ1-2	TGCGCCAGCAGTGCGGACAGCTACTATGGCTACACCTTC	CASSADSYYGYTF
NA	TRBV7-9	few	TRBJ2-3	TGTGCCAGCAGCTTTTCGGTTGGGACAGATACGCAGTATTTT	CASSFSVGTDTQYF
NA	TRBV30	many	TRBJ1-2	TGTGCCTGGAGTCAGGGGATCTATGGCTACACCTTC	CAWSQGIYGYTF
TRBD1	TRBV3-1	few	TRBJ2-1	TGTGCCAGCAGCCCCCTCGGAGGGACAGGCAGGACCTCCTACAATGAGCAGTTCTTC	CASSPLGGTGRTSYNEQFF
TRBD1	TRBV19	NA	TRBJ2-3	TGTGCCAGTAGTTCACCGGGACAGGGGTTCCAAGATACGCAGTATTTT	CASSSPGQGFQDTQYF
NA	TRBV5-6	NA	TRBJ2-1	TGTGCCAGCAGCTTGTTCGATCGGGACTCCAATGAGCAGTTCTTC	CASSLFDRDSNEQFF
NA	TRBV29-1	many	TRBJ1-1	TGCAGCGTGGCGGAACCCATGAACACTGAAGCTTTCTTT	CSVAEPMNTEAFF
TRBD1	TRBV3-1	many	TRBJ2-1	TGTGCCAGCAGCCAACAGGCAGGGGGCTACAATGAGCAGTTCTTC	CASSQQAGGYNEQFF
NA	TRBV3-1	NA	TRBJ1-2	TGTGCCAGCAGCCAAGTCCCAGGGGCCCCTAACTATGGCTACACCTTC	CASSQVPGAPNYGYTF
TRBD2	TRBV5-6	many	TRBJ2-1	TGTGCCAGCAGCCTAAGCGGGACTAGTAGAAATGAGCAGTTCTTC	CASSLSGTSRNEQFF
TRBD2	TRBV4-1	NA	TRBJ2-3	TGCGCCAGCAGCCAAGGACTAGCGGGAGGTGGCCTAGATACGCAGTATTTT	CASSQGLAGGGLDTQYF
NA	TRBV4-2	NA	TRBJ1-5	TGTGCCAGCAGCCAAGATATCAATAGCAATCAGCCCCAGCATTTT	CASSQDINSNQPQHF
NA	TRBV12-3/TRBV12-4	many	TRBJ2-3	TGTGCCAGCACCCCGGACGCACGTGGTACGCAGTATTTT	CASTPDARGTQYF
NA	TRBV29-1	many	TRBJ1-1	TGCAGCGCTGGGAGGGGGGGTGACACTGAAGCTTTCTTT	CSAGRGGDTEAFF
NA	TRBV7-9	few	TRBJ2-1	TGTGCCAGCAGCAAAATAAGCTCCTACAATGAGCAGTTCTTC	CASSKISSYNEQFF
TRBD2	TRBV19	many	TRBJ2-3	TGTGCCAGTAGTGTGACTAGCGCGTCAGATACGCAGTATTTT	CASSVTSASDTQYF
NA	TRBV3-2	NA	TRBJ2-1	TGTGCCAGCAGCCAAGATCTTTGGGCTAGCGGGGGGACATACAATGAGCAGTTCTTC	CASSQDLWASGGTYNEQFF
NA	TRBV20-1	NA	TRBJ2-1	TGCAGTGCTAGAGAGGGGGGAGGGGGCGTCTACAATGAGCAGTTCTTC	CSAREGGGGVYNEQFF
NA	TRBV3-1	NA	TRBJ1-5	TGTGCCAGCAGCCAAGATCTATCTCTGCCCCAGCATTTT	CASSQDLSLPQHF
TRBD2	TRBV7-2	NA	TRBJ2-7	TGTGCCAGCAGCTTAGAAGCGGGGAAACCCTACGAGCAGTACTTC	CASSLEAGKPYEQYF
NA	TRBV20-1	NA	TRBJ2-1	TGCAGTGCTAGTCGGCCGCTCGGGGAGAGCAATGAGCAGTTCTTC	CSASRPLGESNEQFF
NA	TRBV20-1	NA	TRBJ1-5	TGCAGTGCTAGAGAGACCCAGGGACAGCCCCAGCATTTT	CSARETQGQPQHF
TRBD2	TRBV10-3	NA	TRBJ2-3	TGTGCCACCCTACCACTAGCGGGAATAGGAGATACGCAGTATTTT	CATLPLAGIGDTQYF
NA	TRBV6-5	many	TRBJ1-6	TGTGCCAGCACCCCTAAGGGGAGCTCCTATAATTCACCCCTCCACTTT	CASTPKGSSYNSPLHF
NA	TRBV7-2	many	TRBJ1-4	TGTGCCAGCAGCTTGATCGCGGGCGATGAAAAACTGTTTTTT	CASSLIAGDEKLFF
NA	TRBV2	NA	TRBJ2-3	TGTGCCAGCAGTGAGGTTGCCAGGGGGGATGGGACAGATACGCAGTATTTT	CASSEVARGDGTDTQYF
NA	TRBV6-6	many	TRBJ2-7	TGTGCCAGCAGTTCGACAGCCTACGAGCAGTACTTC	CASSSTAYEQYF
TRBD2	TRBV9	NA	TRBJ2-1	TGTGCCAGCAGCCCCAGTAGTCGCCCCTCTAGCGGGGGTTACAATGAGCAGTTCTTC	CASSPSSRPSSGGYNEQFF
NA	TRBV4-3	many	TRBJ1-4	TGCGCCAGCAGCCAAGCCGAACGCAGGGCTGAAAAACTGTTTTTT	CASSQAERRAEKLFF
NA	TRBV10-1	NA	TRBJ2-7	TGCGCCAGCAGTGATTCGACAGGAGCACCCGAGCAGTACTTC	CASSDSTGAPEQYF
NA	TRBV11-2	NA	TRBJ1-5	TGTGCCAGCAGCTTAGGCCTCAATCAGCCCCAGCATTTT	CASSLGLNQPQHF
NA	TRBV2	NA	TRBJ2-3	TGTGCCAGCAGTGCAGAGACAGTGACGAATACGCAGTATTTT	CASSAETVTNTQYF
NA	TRBV20-1	few	TRBJ1-1	TGCAGTGCTCGAAGGGTGGGAACTGAAGCTTTCTTT	CSARRVGTEAFF
TRBD2	TRBV4-1	NA	TRBJ2-5	TGCGCCAGCAGCCAAGCGGCCCGGAGCGGGAGTTCGGAGACCCAGTACTTC	CASSQAARSGSSETQYF
NA	TRBV6-6	NA	TRBJ1-2	TGTGCCAGCAGTTACCCGGAGGCCGCTAACTATGGCTACACCTTC	CASSYPEAANYGYTF
NA	TRBV4-2	NA	TRBJ2-2	TGTGCCAGCAGCCAAAGGACAGATACGAACACCGGGGAGCTGTTTTTT	CASSQRTDTNTGELFF
NA	TRBV11-2	medium-sized	TRBJ1-4	TGTGCCAGCAGCTTCAGTCTAACCAATGAAAAACTGTTTTTT	CASSFSLTNEKLFF
TRBD1	TRBV19	NA	TRBJ1-4	TGTGCCAGTAGTAACCGGGACAGGGGTTTAGAAAAACTGTTTTTT	CASSNRDRGLEKLFF
NA	TRBV20-1	few	TRBJ1-6	TGCAGTGCTAGACAGACAGATAATTCACCCCTCCACTTT	CSARQTDNSPLHF
NA	TRBV6-6	few	TRBJ2-1	TGTGCCAGCCAGATCCGGCGGACTGGGGACAATGAGCAGTTCTTC	CASQIRRTGDNEQFF
NA	TRBV7-9	many	TRBJ2-5	TGTGCCAGCAGCTTAGCGAGGCTCTCCCAGGAGACCCAGTACTTC	CASSLARLSQETQYF
TRBD1	TRBV19	NA	TRBJ2-7	TGTGCCAGTAGTATGATCTTGGGACAGGGGTCCTACGAGCAGTACTTC	CASSMILGQGSYEQYF
TRBD1	TRBV9	NA	TRBJ1-2	TGTGCCAGCAGCGTGGGACAGGGCGGCTATGGCTACACCTTC	CASSVGQGGYGYTF
NA	TRBV9	NA	TRBJ1-5	TGTGCCAGCAGCGTAGGGGGCAGGGACGGTCAGCCCCAGCATTTT	CASSVGGRDGQPQHF
NA	TRBV10-3	few	TRBJ1-1	TGTGCCATCAAGCGGGCGGACGGTAACGAAGCTTTCTTT	CAIKRADGNEAFF